This T cell receptor beta chain is drawn from a study of T cells after yellow fever vaccination. The study's findings and limits: High-abundance clonotypes from the bulk population could contaminate FACS-sorted repertoires.

Losses at the gene ends were 4 bases for V and 5 bases for J; bases not matched to a gene: 7. The CDR3 consists of 15 residues. Germline V CDR1 and CDR2: SGHVS, FNYEAQ. TCRdb reprocessed the 5' RACE reads via MiXCR and lists one record per CDR3 protein. There are 600,000 to 750,000 distinct CDR3 sequences in the sample; more than 9% occur only once, and more than 12% lies in the top ten. A few counts support this clonotype. Its target is unknown. The material was PBMCs, obtained on the day of the yellow fever booster vaccination. This TCR derives from a man under 40 who received the YFV17D yellow fever vaccine. V is TRBV7-6 and J is TRBJ2-3; 9 bases are shared with TRBD2. CDR3 DNA sequence: TGTGCCAGCAGCTCCTCGGGCGGGAGGGGAGATACGCAGTATTTT. Translated, it gives CASSSSGGRGDTQYF.